This TCR beta chain is drawn from a study of shared clonotypes between healthy human individuals. About this clone itself: Its antigen is unidentified.

The repertoire was sequenced with immunoSEQ multiplex PCR; TCRdb's copy has only in-frame clones and lacks some. The sample holds fewer than 1.6 million clones, 97% to 99% seen once. CDR3 size: 13 residues. Trimming left V 6 bases short and J 1 base short, with 9 bases between. Germline loops: CDR1 MGHDK, CDR2 SYGVNS. Broader study findings: Shared across several donors were roughly 5.3% of the naive CD4 clonotypes. Despite large depth, sorted-subset datasets appeared incompletely sequenced. Depth of sequencing was expected to influence donor clonotype sharing. Sampling covered nothing but blood. Tissue TCR repertoires likely differ from those found in blood.

The chain combines TRBV25-1 with TRBJ2-5; no reliable D call. The TCR was taken from a man aged 30 to 45 in good health. Source material: naive CD4+ T cells sorted from blood. The subset was: CD45RA+ positively selected. CDR3 sequence reads: CASRDGAQETQYF. CDR3 bases: TGTGCCAGCAGGGATGGCGCCCAAGAGACCCAGTACTTC.